The 12 T cell receptor beta chains listed next were all sequenced from one sample in a study of T-cell memory formation after mild COVID-19. A single record per CDR3 protein comes from TCRdb applying MiXCR to the 5' RACE reads. The table lists 100,000 or so distinct CDR3 sequences, more than 9.5% of them singletons. Sample: PBMCs or a T cell subset sorted from them (not recorded which). These receptors were obtained from a man younger than 35 who had mild COVID-19 (a few samples of this study predate the infection). Cell type and time point are not known.

This clonotype was recorded a few times. The rearrangement joins TRBV20-1 to TRBJ2-5, with D possibly being TRBD1 or TRBD2 (6 bases each). Trimming took 3 bases from V and 1 from J, leaving 15 bases between them. The CDR3 totals 15 residues. CDR1 and CDR2 (germline): DFQATT, SNEGSKA (reference sequence). The CDR3 loop reads CSARARGAVQETQYF. The CDR3 DNA sequence: TGCAGTGCTAGGGCTAGGGGGGCTGTCCAAGAGACCCAGTACTTC.

The chain combines TRBV5-6 with TRBJ2-7, with D perhaps being TRBD1 or TRBD2 (5 bases each). Germline V CDR1 and CDR2: SGHDT, YYEEEE. The germline V and J ends were trimmed by 4 bases and 3 bases, with 17 bases remaining between them. CDR3 length: 15 residues. The CDR3 region has the DNA TGTGCCAGCAGCCCGGGACGGAGCCTCGTCTACGAGCAGTACGTC. Its protein product is CASSPGRSLVYEQYV.

The chain combines TRBV10-3 with TRBJ1-4, with 7 nucleotides matching TRBD1. CDR1 is ENHRY and CDR2 is SYGVKD in the germline V gene. V shed 10 bases, J shed 8 bases, and the junction held 7 bases outside the gene matches. This CDR3 spans 12 amino acids. In DNA, the CDR3 is TGTGCCACGAAGGGGGCAGAAGAAAAACTGTTTTTT. This sequence encodes CATKGAEEKLFF.

The J gene is TRBJ1-2, the V gene TRBV7-2; D not resolved. The CDR3 has 15 amino acids. CDR1 and CDR2 (germline): SGHTA, FQGNSA. V shed 6 bases and J shed 4 bases, with 18 bases lying between them. The CDR3 protein is CASRVDGDEGYGYTF. DNA for the CDR3: TGTGCCAGCAGGGTAGACGGGGATGAAGGCTATGGCTACACCTTC.

Only a few counts were recorded for this clonotype. The chain uses TRBV27 and TRBJ2-5; D is possibly TRBD1 or TRBD2 (6 bases each). The V end lost 5 bases, the J end lost 5 bases, and 15 bases lay between the germline ends. CDR3 size: 14 residues. Germline values: CDR1 MNHEY, CDR2 SMNVEV (reference sequence). This CDR3 is CASSPGAHWETQYF. The CDR3 DNA reads TGTGCCAGCAGTCCGGGGGCGCATTGGGAGACCCAGTACTTC.

This clonotype was counted many times. V is TRBV19 and J is TRBJ2-2; D is undetermined. From germline, CDR1 is LNHDA and CDR2 SQIVND (reference sequence). CDR3 length: 13 residues. The V and J ends lost 10 bases and 0 bases respectively, with 9 bases between them. The CDR3 sequence: CATRHTNTGELFF. The CDR3 nucleotides are TGTGCCACCCGACATACGAACACCGGGGAGCTGTTTTTT.

The rearrangement joins TRBV6-2 or TRBV6-3 to TRBJ2-5; D is possibly TRBD1 or TRBD2 (5 bases each). Germline lookup yields CDR1 MNHEY and CDR2 SVGEGT. The ends were cut back, 6 bases at V and 4 bases at J, with 9 bases in the middle. This CDR3 is built from 12 residues. The CDR3 reads CASSGDGETQYF. DNA of the CDR3: TGTGCCAGCAGCGGGGACGGAGAGACCCAGTACTTC.

This clonotype showed up many times. The chain links TRBV6-5 to TRBJ2-3; 7 bases agree with TRBD1. Germline trimming cut 0 bases from V and 0 bases from J; bases unmatched to any gene: 3. Germline CDR1 and CDR2: MNHEY and SVGAGI. The CDR3 sequence is 16 residues long. The CDR3 here is CASSYSPTGSTDTQYF. CDR3 nucleotide sequence: TGTGCCAGCAGTTACTCCCCGACAGGGAGCACAGATACGCAGTATTTT.

The genes are TRBV12-3 or TRBV12-4 and TRBJ2-3; TRBD2 agrees at 8 bases. The CDR3 is 16 residues long. With V trimmed by 6 bases and J by 3 bases, 11 bases remained unmatched. This chain's CDR3 is CASRPYGGAGTDTQYF. Written as DNA, the CDR3 is TGTGCCAGCAGACCTTACGGGGGGGCCGGGACAGATACGCAGTATTTT.

This clonotype was counted many times. The genes are TRBV7-9 and TRBJ2-5, with D perhaps TRBD2 (6 bases). The CDR3 runs to 15 residues. V was cut by 6 bases and J by 4 bases, with 18 bases left in between. The germline V gene has CDR1 SEHNR and CDR2 FQNEAQ (reference sequence). CDR3 in amino acids: CASSPDPTSTETQYF. The DNA of the CDR3 is TGTGCCAGCAGTCCCGACCCAACTAGCACAGAGACCCAGTACTTC.

This clonotype was seen many times. This sequence joins TRBV12-3 or TRBV12-4 and TRBJ2-3; 9 bases are shared with TRBD2. V was pared by 5 bases and J by 2 bases, with 11 bases of the junction left unmatched. The CDR3 extends over 17 amino acids. This CDR3 reads CASSKAGGGGLTDTQYF. The CDR3, as DNA: TGTGCCAGCAGTAAAGCAGGCGGGGGGGGACTCACAGATACGCAGTATTTT.

This clonotype was counted a few times. This chain connects TRBV7-7 to TRBJ2-3, with 8 bases fitting TRBD2. V shed 2 bases and J 5 bases; nucleotides not matched to a gene: 9. There are 16 residues in the CDR3. Germline assignment: CDR1 SSHAT and CDR2 FNYEAQ (reference sequence). This chain's CDR3 is CASSLRGGGPGDTQYF. The CDR3 coding sequence is TGTGCCAGCAGCTTACGTGGCGGGGGGCCGGGAGATACGCAGTATTTT.